One TCR beta chain is described in this entry. This CDR3 has 15 amino acids. From germline, CDR1 is LNHNV and CDR2 YYDKDF (reference sequence). J was trimmed by 4 bases and V by 0 bases; bases with no gene match: 5. This sample is part of a study of cytomegalovirus exposure and HLA in healthy donors. PCR involved 60 Vbeta and 13 Jbeta primers. The protocol was immunoSEQ multiplex PCR, while the TCRdb copy is restricted to in-frame clones and leaves out a portion. The sample carries 100,000 or so clones, under 85% recorded once. What was sequenced was PBMCs. The J gene is TRBJ2-7, the V gene TRBV15; the match to TRBD1 covers 8 bases. The clonotype originates from a woman in her thirties or forties in good health and CMV-seropositive. CDR3 bases: TGTGCCACCAGCAGAGATAACAGGGGGTCGTACGAGCAGTACTTC. It specifies CATSRDNRGSYEQYF.